The sequence of this T cell receptor (beta chain) was determined in a study of OX40 agonist ivuxolimab in advanced cancers. Study at large: Aged about 20 to 85 with a mean of approximately 57 years, they were roughly 83% male.

The CDR3 is 14 amino acids. The germline V gene encodes CDR1 SGHTA and CDR2 FQGTGA. The V end was cut by 6 bases, the J end by 3 bases, with 15 bases between. Some clones are missing from TCRdb's copy, which holds only in-frame ones; the method was immunoSEQ multiplex PCR. The table lists 20,000 to 25,000 clones, 70% to 85% of them singletons. Sequences were derived from CD4+ or CD8+ T cells sorted from blood, sampled in a trial of the OX40 agonist ivuxolimab. The sequence derives from an adult with an advanced solid tumor such as melanoma, head and neck, liver or kidney cancer. The V gene is TRBV7-3, the J gene TRBJ2-7, with a possible D match to TRBD1 (6 bases). The DNA of the CDR3 is TGTGCCAGCAGGCCGGACAGAGAAGACTACGAGCAGTACTTC. This translates into CASRPDREDYEQYF.